This T cell receptor (beta chain) was sequenced during a study of cytotoxic CD8 clonotypes in ibrutinib-treated CLL. At the level of the study: Complete response was seen in 2 patients and partial in some 25; approximately 12 progressed and roughly 14 stayed remitted after a median roughly 70 months. Overall study results and limits: The clonality rise at ibrutinib response reflected private clonotype expansion. Sampling times differed between sustained-remission and progressing patients.

Researchers set a sequencing depth target of 1 in 200,000 to 1 in 1 million T cells. Produced via immunoSEQ multiplex PCR; TCRdb's table is partial and in-frame only. The sample lists around 150,000 clones, 88% occurring once. The CDR3 has 18 amino acids. The germline CDR1 and CDR2 sequences are SGHRS and YFSETQ. With 0 bases clipped from V and 1 base from J, the junction kept 10 bases outside the gene matches. Of note for this clone: What it recognizes is unknown.

Source: PBMCs, taken at disease progression, from a patient treated with ibrutinib. The receptor's source is a human donor with chronic lymphocytic leukemia. The V call is TRBV5-1, the J call TRBJ2-3; TRBD1 agrees at 8 bases. Here the CDR3 reads CASSLAGQGIYGTDTQYF. The DNA for the CDR3 is TGCGCCAGCAGCTTGGCCGGACAGGGAATATACGGCACAGATACGCAGTATTTT.